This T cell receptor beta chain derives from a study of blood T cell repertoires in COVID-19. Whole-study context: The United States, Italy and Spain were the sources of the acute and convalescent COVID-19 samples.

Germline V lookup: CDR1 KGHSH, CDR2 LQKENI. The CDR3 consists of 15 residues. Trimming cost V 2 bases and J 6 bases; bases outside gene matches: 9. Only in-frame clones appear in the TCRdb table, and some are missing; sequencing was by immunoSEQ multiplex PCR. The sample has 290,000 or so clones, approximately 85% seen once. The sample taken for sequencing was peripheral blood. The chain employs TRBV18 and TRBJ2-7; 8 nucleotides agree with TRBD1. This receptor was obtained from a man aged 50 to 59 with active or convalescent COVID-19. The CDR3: CASSPIGTGPLEQYF. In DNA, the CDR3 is TGTGCCAGCTCACCAATAGGGACAGGCCCCCTCGAGCAGTACTTC.